The 3 T cell receptor beta chains reported below all come from one sample, sequenced in a study of blood T cells in healthy people across ages. Then a second PCR, running roughly 7 to 11 cycles, was carried out with a sample-barcoded 5' primer and a J-beta primer mix. TCRdb reprocessed the 5' RACE reads via MiXCR and lists one record per CDR3 protein. The table shows over 950,000 distinct CDR3 sequences, with roughly 47% occurring only once. Sequencing input: blood. These receptors were taken from a woman aged 55-69 years in good health.

The chain employs TRBV28 and TRBJ2-1; 8 bases agree with TRBD1. The germline CDR1 and CDR2 sequences are MDHEN and SYDVKM. The CDR3 loop spans 16 amino acids. V lost 5 bases, J lost 3 bases, and 9 bases stayed unmatched. DNA for the CDR3: TGTGCCAGCAGTGCATACAGGGGGGCCTTCTACAATGAGCAGTTCTTC. This sequence encodes CASSAYRGAFYNEQFF. The entire variable domain, with the rest obtained from reference TRBV28 and TRBJ2-1, is as follows: DVKVTQSSRYLVKRTGEKVFLECVQDMDHENMFWYRQDPGLGLRLIYFSYDVKMKEKGDIPEGYSVSREKKERFSLILESASTNQTSMYLCASSAYRGAFYNEQFFGPGTRLTVL.

The rearrangement links TRBV2 to TRBJ2-1; perhaps D is TRBD1 or TRBD2 (5 bases each). CDR1 is SNHLY, CDR2 FYNNEI, per germline. The CDR3 runs 13 residues. Trimming pared 8 bases from V and 5 bases from J, leaving 13 bases between. CDR3 sequence reads: CASEDGTDNEQFF. As DNA, the CDR3 is TGTGCCAGCGAGGACGGGACGGACAATGAGCAGTTCTTC.

V gene TRBV28 combines with J gene TRBJ2-7, with TRBD1 as a possible D gene (5 bases). From germline, CDR1 is MDHEN and CDR2 SYDVKM. V was trimmed by 6 bases and J by 0 bases, leaving 15 bases between them. The CDR3 consists of 15 residues. The CDR3 spells CASRPHRQFSYEQYF. The CDR3 nucleotides are TGTGCCAGCAGACCCCATAGACAGTTCTCCTACGAGCAGTACTTC.